This T cell receptor beta chain is drawn from a study of blood T cell repertoires in COVID-19. Study context: COVID-19 samples collected from the United States, Italy and Spain covered acute and convalescent phases. Sample material is recorded as cDNA or gDNA derived from T cells, B-cell-depleted T cells, or PBMCs.

Original handling: Cell counts per sample came from amplifying reference gene primers. The data were produced by immunoSEQ multiplex PCR, yet TCRdb's version contains in-frame clones alone and is incomplete. From that table come the V and J calls and clone size; the DNA was used to work out D and trimming. The sample has about 130,000 clones; about four fifths are singletons. Notes on this clone: One junction end does not reproduce the germline sequence, and a read error may be involved.

Recruited during active infection, patients (from Seattle) were subsequently followed longitudinally. The V gene's germline CDR1 is SGHNT and CDR2 YYREEE (reference sequence). The CDR3 extends over 13 amino acids. Sequences were obtained from peripheral blood. The sequence came from a woman between 70 and 85 years old with COVID-19, enrolled during active disease. The chain has TRBV5-4 and TRBJ2-7; D unresolved. CDR3 sequence: CASSLAGSPALNF. The CDR3 DNA reads TGTGCCAGCAGCTTGGCAGGCAGCCCGGCGTTGAACTTC.